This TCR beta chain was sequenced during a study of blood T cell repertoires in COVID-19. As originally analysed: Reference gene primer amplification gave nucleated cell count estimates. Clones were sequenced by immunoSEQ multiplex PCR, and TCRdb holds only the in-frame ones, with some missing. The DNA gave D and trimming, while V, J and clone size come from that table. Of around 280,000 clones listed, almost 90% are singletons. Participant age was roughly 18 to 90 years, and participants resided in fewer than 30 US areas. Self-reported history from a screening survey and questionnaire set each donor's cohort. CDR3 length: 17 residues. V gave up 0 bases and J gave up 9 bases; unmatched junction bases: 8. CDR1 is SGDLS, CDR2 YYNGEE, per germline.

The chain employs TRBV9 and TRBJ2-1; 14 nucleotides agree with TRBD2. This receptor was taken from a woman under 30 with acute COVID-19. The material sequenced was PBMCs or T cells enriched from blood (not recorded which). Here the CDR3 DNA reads TGTGCCAGCAGCGTAGTGGAGGGGACTAGCGGGAGAGGTGAGCAGTTCTTC. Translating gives CASSVVEGTSGRGEQFF.